This T cell receptor beta chain derives from a study of cytomegalovirus exposure and HLA in healthy donors. Findings of the study overall: Earlier findings revealed that most TCR beta V segments proved productive either about 87% or about 30% of the time. In a later analysis, V- and J-gene trimming of beta chains associated with a DCLRE1C missense variant, replicated independently.

PCR amplification relied on 60 Vbeta primers (plus 13 Jbeta primers). Profiled with immunoSEQ multiplex PCR; TCRdb holds only in-frame clones, not every one. The repertoire includes 150,000 to 250,000 clones, around three quarters of them detected once, and 1.5% to 2% sits in the top ten. V lost 0 bases, J lost 10 bases, and 2 bases stayed unmatched. Germline values: CDR1 SGHNT, CDR2 YYREEE (reference sequence). The CDR3 is 14 residues long. Concerning this clone: No antigen is known for it.

J is TRBJ2-1 and V is TRBV5-4; TRBD2 agrees at 12 bases. Source material: PBMCs. The sequence came from a man between 25 and 39 years old in good health and CMV-seronegative. Written as DNA, the CDR3 is TGTGCCAGCAGCTTGGGACTAGCGGGAGTCGAGCAGTTCTTC. Residues: CASSLGLAGVEQFF.